Following are 4 T cell receptor beta chains from one sample sequenced in a study of T cell changes during pregnancy in multiple sclerosis (dated by TCRdb to about 2019). The library was built by means of the immunoSEQ multiplex PCR assay. As stored in TCRdb, this immuneACCESS dataset retains in-frame rearrangements with V and J assigned. A fraction of the clones does not appear; measured against another copy, unresolved V genes explain less than half of the discrepancy, and the remainder lacks a known reason. This sample holds about 120,000 clones; approximately 95% were observed only once. The ten largest clones represent 6.2% of the sample. This specimen consisted of peripheral blood, obtained before pregnancy. The receptors stem from a female donor with multiple sclerosis, enrolled in a pregnancy study.

The chain links TRBV28 to TRBJ2-1; 7 bases align to TRBD1. V lost 2 bases to trimming and J lost 9 bases; unmatched junction nucleotides: 10. The CDR3 spans 15 residues. Germline lookup yields CDR1 MDHEN and CDR2 SYDVKM. DNA of the CDR3: TGTGCCAGCAGTTTAGCGGCAGGGGCAGGGGGTGAGCAGTTCTTC. Encoded protein: CASSLAAGAGGEQFF.

The gene calls are TRBV19 and TRBJ1-5; 8 nucleotides agree with TRBD1. The CDR3 totals 16 residues. The V gene's germline CDR1 is LNHDA and CDR2 SQIVND (reference sequence). After removal of 3 bases from V and 9 bases from J, the junction contained 13 bases not matched to a gene. CDR3 sequence: CASSIRETGASRPQHF. CDR3 sequence (DNA): TGTGCCAGTAGTATCCGCGAGACAGGGGCGTCAAGGCCCCAGCATTTT.

This rearrangement joins TRBV30 to TRBJ1-2; maybe TRBD1 (5 bases). V lost 1 base and J 1 base, leaving 13 bases between the germline ends. Per the germline V gene, CDR1 is GTSNPN and CDR2 is SVGIG (reference sequence). The CDR3 consists of 15 residues. The CDR3 spells CAWSGLGGVNYGYTF. The DNA for the CDR3 is TGTGCCTGGAGTGGTCTTGGAGGGGTTAACTATGGCTACACCTTC. The entire variable domain, with the rest obtained from reference TRBV30 and TRBJ1-2, is as follows: SQTIHQWPATLVQPVGSPLSLECTVEGTSNPNLYWYRQAAGRGLQLLFYSVGIGQISSEVPQNLSASRPQDRQFILSSKKLLLSDSGFYLCAWSGLGGVNYGYTFGSGTRLTVV.

V and J are TRBV11-2 and TRBJ2-1, with TRBD2 matching 8 bases. The CDR3 length is 15 residues. Trimming cost V 2 bases and J 5 bases; bases outside gene matches: 5. Germline-derived CDR1 and CDR2 are SGHAT and FQNNGV. The CDR3: CASSLLAGRNNEQFF. The CDR3 bases are TGTGCCAGCAGCTTATTAGCGGGGCGAAACAATGAGCAGTTCTTC.